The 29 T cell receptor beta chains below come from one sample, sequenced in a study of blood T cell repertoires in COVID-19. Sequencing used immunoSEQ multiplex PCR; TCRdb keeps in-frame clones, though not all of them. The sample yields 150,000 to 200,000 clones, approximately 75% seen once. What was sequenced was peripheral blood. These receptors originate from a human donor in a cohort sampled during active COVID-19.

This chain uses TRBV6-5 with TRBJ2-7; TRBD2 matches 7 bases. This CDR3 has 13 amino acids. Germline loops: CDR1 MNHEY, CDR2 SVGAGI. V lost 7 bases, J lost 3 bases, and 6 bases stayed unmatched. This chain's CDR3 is CASTGPSGYEQYF. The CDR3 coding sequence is TGTGCCAGCACTGGGCCTAGCGGCTACGAGCAGTACTTC.

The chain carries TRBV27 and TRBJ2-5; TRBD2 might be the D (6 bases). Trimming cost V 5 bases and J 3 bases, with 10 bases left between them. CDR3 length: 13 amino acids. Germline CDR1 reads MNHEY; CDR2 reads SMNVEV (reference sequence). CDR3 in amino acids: CASSMREEETQYF. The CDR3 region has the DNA TGTGCCAGCAGTATGAGGGAGGAAGAGACCCAGTACTTC.

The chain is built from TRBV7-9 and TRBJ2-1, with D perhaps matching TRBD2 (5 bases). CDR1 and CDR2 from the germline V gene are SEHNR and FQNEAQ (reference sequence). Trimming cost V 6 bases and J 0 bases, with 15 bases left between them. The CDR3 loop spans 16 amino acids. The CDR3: CASRSGFSSSYNEQFF. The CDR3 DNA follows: TGTGCCAGCAGATCGGGATTTTCCAGCTCCTACAATGAGCAGTTCTTC.

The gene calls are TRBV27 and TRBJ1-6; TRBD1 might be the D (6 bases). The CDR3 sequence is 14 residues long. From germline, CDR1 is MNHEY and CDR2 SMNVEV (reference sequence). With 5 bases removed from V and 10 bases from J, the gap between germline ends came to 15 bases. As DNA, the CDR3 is TGTGCCAGCAGTCCACAGGGACTAGGCTCACCCCTCCACTTT. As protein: CASSPQGLGSPLHF.

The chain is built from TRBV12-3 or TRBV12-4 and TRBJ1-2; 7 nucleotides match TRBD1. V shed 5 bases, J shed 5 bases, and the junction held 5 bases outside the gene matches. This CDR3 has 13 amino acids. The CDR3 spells CASSPTGTYGYTF. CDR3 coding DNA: TGTGCCAGCAGTCCGACAGGGACTTATGGCTACACCTTC.

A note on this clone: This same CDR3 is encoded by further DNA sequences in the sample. The CDR3 spells CASSPVTGELFF. In nucleotides, the CDR3 is TGTGCCAGCAGCCCAGTCACCGGGGAGCTGTTTTTT. The chain recombines TRBV7-7 with TRBJ2-2, with D uncertain. The germline V gene has CDR1 SSHAT and CDR2 FNYEAQ (reference sequence). The CDR3 runs to 12 residues. V lost 5 bases and J 4 bases, leaving 5 bases between the germline ends.

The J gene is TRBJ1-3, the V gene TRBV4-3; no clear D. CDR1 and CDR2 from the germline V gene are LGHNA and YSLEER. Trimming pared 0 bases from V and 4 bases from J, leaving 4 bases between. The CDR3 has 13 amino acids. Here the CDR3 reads CASSQDRGNTIYF. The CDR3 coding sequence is TGCGCCAGCAGCCAAGACCGGGGAAACACCATATATTTT.

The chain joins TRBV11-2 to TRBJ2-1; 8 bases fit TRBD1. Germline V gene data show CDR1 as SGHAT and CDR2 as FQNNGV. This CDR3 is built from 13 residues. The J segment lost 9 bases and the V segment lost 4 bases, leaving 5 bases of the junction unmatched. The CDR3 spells CASSSDRGGEQFF. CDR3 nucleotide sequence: TGTGCCAGCAGCTCTGACAGGGGAGGTGAGCAGTTCTTC. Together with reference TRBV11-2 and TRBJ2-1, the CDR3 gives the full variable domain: EAGVAQSPRYKIIEKRQSVAFWCNPISGHATLYWYQQILGQGPKLLIQFQNNGVVDDSQLPKDRFSAERLKGVDSTLKIQPAKLEDSAVYLCASSSDRGGEQFFGPGTRLTVL.

CDR3 DNA: TGTGCCAGCGGCTCCGGGACACGGAACACCGGGGAGCTGTTTTTT. It codes for CASGSGTRNTGELFF. This chain uses TRBV3-1 (or the pseudogene TRBV3-2) with TRBJ2-2, with D possibly TRBD1 on 6 matching bases. The ends were cut back, 8 bases at V and 1 base at J, with 14 bases in the middle. Germline values: CDR1 LGHDT, CDR2 YNNKEL (reference sequence). This CDR3 contains 15 residues.

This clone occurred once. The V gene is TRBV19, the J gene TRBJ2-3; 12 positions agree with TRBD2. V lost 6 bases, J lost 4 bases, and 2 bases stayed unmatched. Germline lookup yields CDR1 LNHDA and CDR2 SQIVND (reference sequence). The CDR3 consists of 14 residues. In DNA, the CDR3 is TGTGCCAGTAGGACTAGCGGGGGATCAGATACGCAGTATTTT. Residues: CASRTSGGSDTQYF.

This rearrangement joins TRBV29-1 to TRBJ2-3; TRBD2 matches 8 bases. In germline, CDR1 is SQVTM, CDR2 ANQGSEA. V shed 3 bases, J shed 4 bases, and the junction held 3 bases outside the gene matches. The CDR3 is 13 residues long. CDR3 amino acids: CSVDPGRADTQYF. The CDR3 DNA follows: TGCAGCGTTGATCCCGGGAGGGCAGATACGCAGTATTTT.

This chain's CDR3 is CSVEDNQVGQVFKDGNTIYF. CDR3 coding DNA: TGCAGCGTTGAAGATAATCAGGTGGGACAGGTTTTTAAGGACGGAAACACCATATATTTT. The chain joins TRBV29-1 to TRBJ1-3, with TRBD1 matching over 8 bases. In germline, CDR1 is SQVTM, CDR2 ANQGSEA. The V segment lost 0 bases and the J segment 4 bases; nucleotides outside the gene matches: 20. This CDR3 has 20 amino acids. The full variable domain, completed using reference TRBV29-1 and TRBJ1-3, is SAVISQKPSRDICQRGTSLTIQCQVDSQVTMMFWYRQQPGQSLTLIATANQGSEATYESGFVIDKFPISRPNLTFSTLTVSNMSPEDSSIYLCSVEDNQVGQVFKDGNTIYFGEGSWLTVV.

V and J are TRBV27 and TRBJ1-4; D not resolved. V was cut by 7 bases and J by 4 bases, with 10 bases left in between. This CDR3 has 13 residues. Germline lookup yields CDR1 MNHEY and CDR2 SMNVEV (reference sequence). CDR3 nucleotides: TGTGCCAGCAAGCAGCGCTTTAATGAAAAACTGTTTTTT. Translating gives CASKQRFNEKLFF.

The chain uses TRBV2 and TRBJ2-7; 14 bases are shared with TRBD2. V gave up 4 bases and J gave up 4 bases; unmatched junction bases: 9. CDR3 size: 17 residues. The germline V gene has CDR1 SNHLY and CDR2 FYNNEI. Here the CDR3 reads CASSAPTSGGASYEQYF. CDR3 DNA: TGTGCCAGCAGTGCCCCGACTAGCGGGGGGGCCTCGTACGAGCAGTACTTC.

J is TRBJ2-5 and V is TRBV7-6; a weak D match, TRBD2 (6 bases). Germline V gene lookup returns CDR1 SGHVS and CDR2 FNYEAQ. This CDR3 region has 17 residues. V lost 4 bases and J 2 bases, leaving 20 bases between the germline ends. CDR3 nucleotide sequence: TGTGCCAGCAGCTCGTTACCGCCGGGAGCCTTACAAGAGACCCAGTACTTC. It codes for CASSSLPPGALQETQYF. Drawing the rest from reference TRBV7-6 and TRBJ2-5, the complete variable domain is GAGVSQSPRYKVTKRGQDVALRCDPISGHVSLYWYRQALGQGPEFLTYFNYEAQQDKSGLPNDRFSAERPEGSISTLTIQRTEQRDSAMYRCASSSLPPGALQETQYFGPGTRLLVL.

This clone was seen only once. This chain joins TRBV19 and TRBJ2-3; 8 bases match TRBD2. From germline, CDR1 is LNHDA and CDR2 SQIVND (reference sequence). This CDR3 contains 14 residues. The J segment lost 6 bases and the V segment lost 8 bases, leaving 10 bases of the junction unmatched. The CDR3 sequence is CASRGGGAKDTQYF. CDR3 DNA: TGTGCCAGTCGGGGGGGCGGGGCGAAGGATACGCAGTATTTT.

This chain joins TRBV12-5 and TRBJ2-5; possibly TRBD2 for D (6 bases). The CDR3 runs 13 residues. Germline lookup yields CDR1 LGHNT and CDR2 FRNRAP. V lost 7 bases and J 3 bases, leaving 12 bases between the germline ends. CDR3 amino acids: CASARAGKETQYF. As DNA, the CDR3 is TGTGCTAGTGCCAGAGCGGGCAAAGAGACCCAGTACTTC.

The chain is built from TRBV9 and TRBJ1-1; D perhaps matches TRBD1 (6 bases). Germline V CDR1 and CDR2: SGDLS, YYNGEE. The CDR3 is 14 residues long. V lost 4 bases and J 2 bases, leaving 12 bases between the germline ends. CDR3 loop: CASSRGGLNTEAFF. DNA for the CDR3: TGTGCCAGCAGCCGGGGGGGGCTTAACACTGAAGCTTTCTTT.

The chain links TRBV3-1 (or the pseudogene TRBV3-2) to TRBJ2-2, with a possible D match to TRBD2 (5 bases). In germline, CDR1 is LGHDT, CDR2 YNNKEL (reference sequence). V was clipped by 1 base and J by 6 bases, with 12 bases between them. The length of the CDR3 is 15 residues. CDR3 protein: CASSQGGRRAGELFF. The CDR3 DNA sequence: TGTGCCAGCAGCCAAGGAGGCCGGCGGGCCGGGGAGCTGTTTTTT.

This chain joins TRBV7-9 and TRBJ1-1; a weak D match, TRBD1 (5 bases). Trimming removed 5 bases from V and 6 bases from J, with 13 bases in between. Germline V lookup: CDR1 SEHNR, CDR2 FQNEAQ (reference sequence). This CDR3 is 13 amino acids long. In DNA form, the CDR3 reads TGTGCCAGCAGCCCCTTATGGGGGGCTGAAGCTTTCTTT. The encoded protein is CASSPLWGAEAFF.

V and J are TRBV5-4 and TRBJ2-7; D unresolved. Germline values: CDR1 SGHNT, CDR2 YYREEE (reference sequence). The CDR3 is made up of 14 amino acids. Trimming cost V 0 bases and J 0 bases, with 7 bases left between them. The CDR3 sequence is CASSLDRFSYEQYF. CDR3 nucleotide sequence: TGTGCCAGCAGCTTGGACAGATTCTCCTACGAGCAGTACTTC.

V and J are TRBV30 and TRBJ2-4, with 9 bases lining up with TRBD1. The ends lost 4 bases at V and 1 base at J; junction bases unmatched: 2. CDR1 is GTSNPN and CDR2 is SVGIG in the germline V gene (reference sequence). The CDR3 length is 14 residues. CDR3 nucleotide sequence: TGTGCCTGGAAGGGACAGGGCGCCAAAAACATTCAGTACTTC. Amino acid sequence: CAWKGQGAKNIQYF.

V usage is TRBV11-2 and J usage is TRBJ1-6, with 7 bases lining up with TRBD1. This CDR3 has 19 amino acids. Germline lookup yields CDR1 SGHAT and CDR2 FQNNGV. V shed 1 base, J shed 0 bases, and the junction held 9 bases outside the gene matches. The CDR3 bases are TGTGCCAGCAGCTTAGTTAGGGGACAGCACTTCTCCTATAATTCACCCCTCCACTTT. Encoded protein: CASSLVRGQHFSYNSPLHF.

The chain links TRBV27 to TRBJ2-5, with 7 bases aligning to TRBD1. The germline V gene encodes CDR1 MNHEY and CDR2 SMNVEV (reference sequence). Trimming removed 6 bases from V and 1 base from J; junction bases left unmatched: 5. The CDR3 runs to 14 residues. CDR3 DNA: TGTGCCAGCAGCACCGGGACAGTCCAAGAGACCCAGTACTTC. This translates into CASSTGTVQETQYF.

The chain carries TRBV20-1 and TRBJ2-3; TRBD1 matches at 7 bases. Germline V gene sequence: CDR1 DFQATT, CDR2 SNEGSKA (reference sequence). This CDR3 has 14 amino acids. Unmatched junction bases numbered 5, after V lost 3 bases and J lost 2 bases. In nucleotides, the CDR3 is TGCAGTGCTAGTAGGGGGCGTTACACAGATACGCAGTATTTT. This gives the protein CSASRGRYTDTQYF.

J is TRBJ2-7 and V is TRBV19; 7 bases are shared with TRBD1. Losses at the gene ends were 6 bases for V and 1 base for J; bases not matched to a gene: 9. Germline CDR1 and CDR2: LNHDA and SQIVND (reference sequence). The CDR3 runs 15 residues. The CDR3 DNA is TGTGCCAGTAGAGAACACAGGGGATCGTCCTACGAGCAGTACTTC. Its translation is CASREHRGSSYEQYF.

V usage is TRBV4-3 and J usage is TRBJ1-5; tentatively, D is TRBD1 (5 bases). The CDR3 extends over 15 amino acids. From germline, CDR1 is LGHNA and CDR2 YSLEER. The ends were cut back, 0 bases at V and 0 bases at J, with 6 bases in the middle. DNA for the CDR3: TGCGCCAGCAGCCAAGACAGGGATAGCAATCAGCCCCAGCATTTT. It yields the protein CASSQDRDSNQPQHF.

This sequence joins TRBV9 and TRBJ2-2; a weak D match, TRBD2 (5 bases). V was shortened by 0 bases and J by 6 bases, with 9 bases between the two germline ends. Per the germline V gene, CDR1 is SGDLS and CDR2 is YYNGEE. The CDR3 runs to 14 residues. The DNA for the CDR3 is TGTGCCAGCAGCGTAGTACTGAGGGCCGGGGAGCTGTTTTTT. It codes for CASSVVLRAGELFF.

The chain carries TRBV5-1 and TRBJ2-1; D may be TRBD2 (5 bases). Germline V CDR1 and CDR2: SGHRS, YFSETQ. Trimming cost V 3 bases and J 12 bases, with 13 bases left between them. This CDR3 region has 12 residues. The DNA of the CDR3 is TGCGCCAGCAGCTACCCCGCGGGCGGGCAGTTCTTC. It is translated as CASSYPAGGQFF.